The 13 T cell receptor beta chains below were found in one sample sequenced in a study of blood T cell repertoires in COVID-19. Here immunoSEQ multiplex PCR was the method, and the copy in TCRdb shows in-frame clones only, minus some. The sample lists about 400,000 clones, about 85% seen once, with almost 2% in the top ten. Sequencing input: PBMCs or T cells enriched from blood (not recorded which). The receptors were sampled from a young woman with acute COVID-19.

Details on this clone: Different DNA sequences within this sample yield the same CDR3. The chain carries TRBV5-1 and TRBJ2-3; TRBD2 agrees at 7 bases. This CDR3 comprises 15 residues. V was pared by 0 bases and J by 1 base, with 2 bases of the junction left unmatched. Germline V gene lookup returns CDR1 SGHRS and CDR2 YFSETQ. CDR3 amino acids: CASSLELAGTDTQYF. CDR3 sequence (DNA): TGCGCCAGCAGCTTGGAGCTAGCGGGCACAGATACGCAGTATTTT.

The chain combines TRBV5-6 with TRBJ2-7, with 7 bases fitting TRBD1. The germline gives CDR1 SGHDT, CDR2 YYEEEE. V lost 4 bases to trimming and J lost 4 bases; unmatched junction nucleotides: 2. The CDR3 runs to 12 residues. This chain's CDR3 is CASSEDRYEQYF. CDR3 nucleotides: TGTGCCAGCAGCGAGGACAGGTACGAGCAGTACTTC.

This clone appeared once. J is TRBJ1-2 and V is TRBV6-5; D perhaps matches TRBD1 (5 bases). CDR3 length equals 13 residues. Trimming took 7 bases from V and 5 from J, leaving 14 bases between them. Germline CDR1 is MNHEY and CDR2 is SVGAGI. CDR3 residues: CASNLRRGYGYTF. CDR3 DNA: TGTGCCAGCAACTTACGGAGGGGATATGGCTACACCTTC.

This clone occurred once. The chain joins TRBV7-9 to TRBJ1-2; 9 bases fit TRBD1. The CDR3 runs to 15 residues. V shed 6 bases, J shed 5 bases, and the junction held 10 bases outside the gene matches. Germline V lookup: CDR1 SEHNR, CDR2 FQNEAQ (reference sequence). The CDR3 DNA sequence: TGTGCCAGCAGTTCTCCGGACAGGGGAGTTTATGGCTACACCTTC. Protein: CASSSPDRGVYGYTF.

The chain employs TRBV27 and TRBJ2-1; the match to TRBD2 covers 10 bases. The CDR3 is 13 amino acids. Germline-derived CDR1 and CDR2 are MNHEY and SMNVEV (reference sequence). V lost 6 bases, J lost 9 bases, and 5 bases stayed unmatched. CDR3 amino acids: CASRIAGGGEQFF. CDR3 nucleotides: TGTGCCAGCAGAATAGCGGGAGGTGGTGAGCAGTTCTTC.

This chain connects TRBV5-5 to TRBJ2-1; TRBD1 might be the D (6 bases). There are 15 residues in the CDR3. Per the germline V gene, CDR1 is SGHKS and CDR2 is YYEKEE (reference sequence). V was clipped by 4 bases and J by 3 bases, with 14 bases between them. The chain's CDR3 is CASSPGQGNYNEQFF. Here the CDR3 DNA reads TGTGCCAGCAGCCCTGGGCAGGGGAACTACAATGAGCAGTTCTTC.

V gene TRBV5-1 combines with J gene TRBJ2-5, with D possibly matching TRBD1 (5 bases). The CDR3 contains 16 residues. V lost 4 bases and J lost 0, with 16 bases in between. In germline, CDR1 is SGHRS, CDR2 YFSETQ. The CDR3 protein is CASSGARTLYQETQYF. The CDR3 nucleotides are TGCGCCAGCAGCGGGGCCAGGACGCTTTACCAAGAGACCCAGTACTTC.

The J gene is TRBJ2-5, the V gene TRBV11-2; 7 positions agree with TRBD1. Germline lookup yields CDR1 SGHAT and CDR2 FQNNGV. After removal of 6 bases from V and 1 base from J, the junction contained 14 bases not matched to a gene. This CDR3 contains 17 residues. CDR3 DNA: TGTGCCAGCAGTCTAATTCCCTCGGGACAGCCCCAAGAGACCCAGTACTTC. Protein sequence: CASSLIPSGQPQETQYF.

The rearrangement links TRBV3-1 (or the pseudogene TRBV3-2) to TRBJ2-7, with TRBD1 matching 9 bases. V lost 6 bases, J lost 3 bases, and 6 bases stayed unmatched. Germline-derived CDR1 and CDR2 are LGHDT and YNNKEL (reference sequence). This CDR3 region has 14 residues. CDR3 coding DNA: TGTGCCAGCAGGGACTCGACAGGGGGCTACGAGCAGTACTTC. It specifies CASRDSTGGYEQYF.

This rearrangement joins TRBV14 to TRBJ2-1, with 8 bases matching TRBD2. J was trimmed by 7 bases and V by 6 bases; bases with no gene match: 5. The CDR3 has 13 residues. CDR1 and CDR2 from the germline V gene are SGHDN and FVKESK. The CDR3 coding sequence is TGTGCCAGCAGAAGACTAGCGTTTAATGAGCAGTTCTTC. Its protein is CASRRLAFNEQFF.

About this clone: The sample carries other DNA sequences with the same CDR3. The rearrangement uses TRBV7-8 and TRBJ2-2; D is ambiguous. Per germline, CDR1 SGHVS and CDR2 FQNEAQ. The CDR3 loop spans 13 amino acids. V dropped 1 base and J dropped 5 bases, with 5 bases sitting between them. CDR3 sequence reads: CASSLGGTGELFF. The DNA for the CDR3 is TGTGCCAGCAGCTTAGGAGGTACCGGGGAGCTGTTTTTT.

CDR3 in amino acids: CASSSISRGGDSYEQYF. DNA of the CDR3: TGTGCCAGCTCAAGTATCTCGCGGGGAGGCGACTCCTACGAGCAGTACTTC. V and J are TRBV18 and TRBJ2-7, with a tentative D call TRBD2 (6 bases). The CDR3 covers 17 residues. V shed 5 bases and J shed 0 bases, with 20 bases lying between them. CDR1 is KGHSH, CDR2 LQKENI, per germline.

This chain uses TRBV27 with TRBJ2-7; a possible D gene is TRBD2 (6 bases). CDR1 and CDR2 from the germline V gene are MNHEY and SMNVEV (reference sequence). Trimming left V 10 bases short and J 4 bases short, with 26 bases between. This CDR3 is built from 16 residues. The CDR3 nucleotides read TGTGCCACATCCCCGCACGCCCGCCAGCGGGTATACGAGCAGTACTTC. It codes for CATSPHARQRVYEQYF.